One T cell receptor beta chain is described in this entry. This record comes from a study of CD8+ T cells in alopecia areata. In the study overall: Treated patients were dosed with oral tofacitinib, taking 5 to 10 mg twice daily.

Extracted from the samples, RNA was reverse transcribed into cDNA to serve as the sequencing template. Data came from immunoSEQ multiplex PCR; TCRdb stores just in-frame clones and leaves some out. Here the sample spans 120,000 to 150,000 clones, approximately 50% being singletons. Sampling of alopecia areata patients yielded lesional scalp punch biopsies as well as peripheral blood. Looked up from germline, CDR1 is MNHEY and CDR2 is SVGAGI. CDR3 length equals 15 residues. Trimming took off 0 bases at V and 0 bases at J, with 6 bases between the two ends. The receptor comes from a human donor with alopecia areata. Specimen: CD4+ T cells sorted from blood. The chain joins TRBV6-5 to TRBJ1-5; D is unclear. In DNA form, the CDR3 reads TGTGCCAGCAGTTACTCGACCAATAGCAATCAGCCCCAGCATTTT. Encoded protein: CASSYSTNSNQPQHF.